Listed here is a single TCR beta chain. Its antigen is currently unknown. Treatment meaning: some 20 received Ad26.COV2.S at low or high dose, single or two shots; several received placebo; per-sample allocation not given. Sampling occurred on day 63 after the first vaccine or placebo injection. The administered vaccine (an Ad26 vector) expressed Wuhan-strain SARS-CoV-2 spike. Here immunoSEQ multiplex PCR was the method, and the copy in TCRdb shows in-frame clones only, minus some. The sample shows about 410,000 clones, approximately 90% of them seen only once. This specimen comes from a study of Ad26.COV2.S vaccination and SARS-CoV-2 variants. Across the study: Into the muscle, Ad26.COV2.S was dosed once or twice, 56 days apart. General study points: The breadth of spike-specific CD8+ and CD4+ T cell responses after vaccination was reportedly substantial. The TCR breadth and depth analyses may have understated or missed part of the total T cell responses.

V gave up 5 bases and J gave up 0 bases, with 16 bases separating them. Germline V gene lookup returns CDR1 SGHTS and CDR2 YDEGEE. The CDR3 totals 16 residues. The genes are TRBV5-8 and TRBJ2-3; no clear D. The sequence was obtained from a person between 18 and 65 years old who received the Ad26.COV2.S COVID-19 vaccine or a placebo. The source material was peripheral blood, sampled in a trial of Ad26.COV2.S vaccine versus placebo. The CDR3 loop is CASRMFIIVSTDTQYF. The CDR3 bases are TGTGCCAGCAGGATGTTTATAATAGTCAGCACAGATACGCAGTATTTT.